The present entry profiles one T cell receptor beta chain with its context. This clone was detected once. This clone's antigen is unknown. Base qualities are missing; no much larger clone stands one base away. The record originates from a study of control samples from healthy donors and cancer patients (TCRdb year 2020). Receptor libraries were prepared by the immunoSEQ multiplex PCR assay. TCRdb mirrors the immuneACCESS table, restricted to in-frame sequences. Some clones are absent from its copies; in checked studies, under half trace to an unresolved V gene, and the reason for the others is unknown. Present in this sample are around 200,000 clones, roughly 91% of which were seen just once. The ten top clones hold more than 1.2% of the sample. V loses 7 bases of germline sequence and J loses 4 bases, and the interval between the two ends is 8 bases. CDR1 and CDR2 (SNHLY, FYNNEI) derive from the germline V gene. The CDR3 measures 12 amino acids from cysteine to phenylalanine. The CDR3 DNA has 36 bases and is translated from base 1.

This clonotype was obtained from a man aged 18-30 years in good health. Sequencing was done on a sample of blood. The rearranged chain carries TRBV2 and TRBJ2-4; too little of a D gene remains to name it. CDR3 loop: CASIGSKNIQYF. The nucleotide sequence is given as TGTGCCAGCATTGGGTCTAAAAACATTCAGTACTTC.